This T cell receptor beta chain was sequenced for a study of control samples from healthy donors and cancer patients. Repertoires were generated with immunoSEQ multiplex PCR, while TCRdb's copy carries only in-frame clones and drops some. The top ten hold approximately 20% of the sample, which has approximately 9,900 clones, 91% seen once. Sample: PBMCs. The TCR was taken from a man between 60 and 70 years old with colorectal cancer.

The CDR3 region is CASSQAPLPGNGNEKLFF. The CDR3 DNA reads TGCGCCAGCAGCCAGGCCCCTCTCCCCGGGAACGGTAATGAAAAACTGTTTTTT. The chain joins TRBV4-3 to TRBJ1-4, with no clear D. The CDR3 has 18 residues. Germline V CDR1 and CDR2: LGHNA, YSLEER. V shed 3 bases and J shed 4 bases, with 21 bases lying between them.